One sample yielded the 11 T cell receptor beta chains listed below, sequenced in a study of cytomegalovirus exposure and HLA in healthy donors. 13 Jbeta primers and 60 Vbeta primers were used for the PCR. Assay used: immunoSEQ multiplex PCR; TCRdb lists only in-frame clones, some missing. The table has over 250,000 clones, roughly two thirds seen once. The source material was PBMCs. These receptor sequences come from a female donor in good health and CMV-seronegative.

V is TRBV7-2 and J is TRBJ1-1; D perhaps matches TRBD1 (5 bases). V lost 3 bases and J 5 bases, leaving 10 bases between the germline ends. The CDR3 length is 13 residues. CDR1 and CDR2 from the germline V gene are SGHTA and FQGNSA. The CDR3 sequence is CASSLGGLTEAFF. CDR3 DNA sequence: TGTGCCAGCAGCTTGGGGGGTCTGACTGAAGCTTTCTTT.

V is TRBV27 and J is TRBJ2-2, with 8 bases lining up with TRBD2. The CDR3 totals 14 residues. CDR1 is MNHEY and CDR2 is SMNVEV in the germline V gene (reference sequence). V gave up 7 bases and J gave up 4 bases; unmatched junction bases: 5. The CDR3 is CASTGGPGTGELFF. The CDR3, as DNA: TGTGCCAGCACGGGAGGGCCCGGCACCGGGGAGCTGTTTTTT.

The chain links TRBV2 to TRBJ1-6; 8 positions agree with TRBD1. CDR3 length: 15 amino acids. With V trimmed by 7 bases and J by 3 bases, 5 bases remained unmatched. Looked up from germline, CDR1 is SNHLY and CDR2 is FYNNEI. CDR3 coding DNA: TGTGCCAGCAAAGGACAGGGTGGCTATAATTCACCCCTCCACTTT. This codes for CASKGQGGYNSPLHF.

The gene calls are TRBV30 and TRBJ1-1; a possible D gene is TRBD1 (5 bases). V lost 3 bases and J 1 base, leaving 18 bases between the germline ends. This CDR3 is built from 16 residues. The germline V gene has CDR1 GTSNPN and CDR2 SVGIG (reference sequence). CDR3 region: CAWSSLWQGKNTEAFF. CDR3 DNA: TGTGCCTGGAGCTCCCTTTGGCAGGGCAAGAACACTGAAGCTTTCTTT.

This clone has only a few counts. This chain uses TRBV19 with TRBJ1-1, with a possible D match to TRBD1 (5 bases). V lost 3 bases and J lost 7, with 24 bases in between. The CDR3 is 17 amino acids. CDR1 LNHDA and CDR2 SQIVND come from the germline V gene (reference sequence). CDR3 sequence reads: CASSILTGEIGGVEAFF. Here the CDR3 DNA reads TGTGCCAGTAGTATTTTAACGGGGGAAATAGGTGGGGTTGAAGCTTTCTTT. Complete variable domain (other parts from reference TRBV19 and TRBJ1-1): DGGITQSPKYLFRKEGQNVTLSCEQNLNHDAMYWYRQDPGQGLRLIYYSQIVNDFQKGDIAEGYSVSREKKESFPLTVTSAQKNPTAFYLCASSILTGEIGGVEAFFGQGTRLTVV.

This rearrangement joins TRBV2 to TRBJ2-3; no definite D call. Germline CDR1 is SNHLY and CDR2 is FYNNEI. The CDR3 contains 12 residues. V dropped 11 bases and J dropped 0 bases, with 9 bases sitting between them. The CDR3 here is CAGSTSTDTQYF. CDR3 coding DNA: TGTGCCGGTAGCACTAGCACAGATACGCAGTATTTT.

This rearrangement joins TRBV9 to TRBJ1-1; D gene unclear. The CDR3 has 14 amino acids. The V gene lost 0 bases and the J gene lost 4 bases, with 10 bases spanning the gap. CDR1 SGDLS and CDR2 YYNGEE come from the germline V gene. The CDR3 here is CASSVGSRRTEAFF. In DNA form, the CDR3 reads TGTGCCAGCAGCGTAGGGTCCAGGCGCACTGAAGCTTTCTTT.

This rearrangement joins TRBV13 to TRBJ1-4; maybe TRBD1 (6 bases). The V end lost 6 bases, the J end lost 6 bases, and 29 bases lay between the germline ends. Germline loops: CDR1 PRHDT, CDR2 FYEKMQ (reference sequence). The CDR3 is made up of 19 amino acids. The CDR3 loop reads CASRPYTGGALGVDEKLFF. CDR3 in DNA: TGTGCCAGCAGGCCTTATACGGGGGGGGCGCTTGGAGTTGATGAAAAACTGTTTTTT. Full variable domain (outside the CDR3, taken from reference TRBV13 and TRBJ1-4): AAGVIQSPRHLIKEKRETATLKCYPIPRHDTVYWYQQGPGQDPQFLISFYEKMQSDKGSIPDRFSAQQFSDYHSELNMSSLELGDSALYFCASRPYTGGALGVDEKLFFGSGTQLSVL.

The gene calls are TRBV2 and TRBJ1-4, with 7 bases matching TRBD1. This CDR3 is built from 13 residues. V lost 4 bases, J lost 6 bases, and 2 bases stayed unmatched. Per germline, CDR1 SNHLY and CDR2 FYNNEI. CDR3 coding DNA: TGTGCCAGCAGTGGGACAGGATATGAAAAACTGTTTTTT. Protein sequence: CASSGTGYEKLFF. The complete variable domain, with remaining parts taken from reference TRBV2 and TRBJ1-4, reads EPEVTQTPSHQVTQMGQEVILRCVPISNHLYFYWYRQILGQKVEFLVSFYNNEISEKSEIFDDQFSVERPDGSNFTLKIRSTKLEDSAMYFCASSGTGYEKLFFGSGTQLSVL.

This clone has only one observation. The chain is built from TRBV7-9 and TRBJ2-1, with 7 bases matching TRBD1. The CDR3 is 15 residues long. Trimming removed 6 bases from V and 0 bases from J; junction bases left unmatched: 5. CDR1 and CDR2 from the germline V gene are SEHNR and FQNEAQ (reference sequence). The CDR3 spells CASSFGTVSYNEQFF. The DNA for the CDR3 is TGTGCCAGCAGTTTCGGGACAGTCTCCTACAATGAGCAGTTCTTC.

This clone was picked up one time. The chain links TRBV19 to TRBJ2-2; TRBD1 agrees at 12 bases. Germline V gene sequence: CDR1 LNHDA, CDR2 SQIVND (reference sequence). This CDR3 is 15 amino acids long. V gave up 3 bases and J gave up 9 bases; unmatched junction bases: 5. The CDR3 sequence is CASSILGQGARELFF. CDR3 nucleotide sequence: TGTGCCAGTAGTATTTTGGGACAGGGGGCAAGGGAGCTGTTTTTT.